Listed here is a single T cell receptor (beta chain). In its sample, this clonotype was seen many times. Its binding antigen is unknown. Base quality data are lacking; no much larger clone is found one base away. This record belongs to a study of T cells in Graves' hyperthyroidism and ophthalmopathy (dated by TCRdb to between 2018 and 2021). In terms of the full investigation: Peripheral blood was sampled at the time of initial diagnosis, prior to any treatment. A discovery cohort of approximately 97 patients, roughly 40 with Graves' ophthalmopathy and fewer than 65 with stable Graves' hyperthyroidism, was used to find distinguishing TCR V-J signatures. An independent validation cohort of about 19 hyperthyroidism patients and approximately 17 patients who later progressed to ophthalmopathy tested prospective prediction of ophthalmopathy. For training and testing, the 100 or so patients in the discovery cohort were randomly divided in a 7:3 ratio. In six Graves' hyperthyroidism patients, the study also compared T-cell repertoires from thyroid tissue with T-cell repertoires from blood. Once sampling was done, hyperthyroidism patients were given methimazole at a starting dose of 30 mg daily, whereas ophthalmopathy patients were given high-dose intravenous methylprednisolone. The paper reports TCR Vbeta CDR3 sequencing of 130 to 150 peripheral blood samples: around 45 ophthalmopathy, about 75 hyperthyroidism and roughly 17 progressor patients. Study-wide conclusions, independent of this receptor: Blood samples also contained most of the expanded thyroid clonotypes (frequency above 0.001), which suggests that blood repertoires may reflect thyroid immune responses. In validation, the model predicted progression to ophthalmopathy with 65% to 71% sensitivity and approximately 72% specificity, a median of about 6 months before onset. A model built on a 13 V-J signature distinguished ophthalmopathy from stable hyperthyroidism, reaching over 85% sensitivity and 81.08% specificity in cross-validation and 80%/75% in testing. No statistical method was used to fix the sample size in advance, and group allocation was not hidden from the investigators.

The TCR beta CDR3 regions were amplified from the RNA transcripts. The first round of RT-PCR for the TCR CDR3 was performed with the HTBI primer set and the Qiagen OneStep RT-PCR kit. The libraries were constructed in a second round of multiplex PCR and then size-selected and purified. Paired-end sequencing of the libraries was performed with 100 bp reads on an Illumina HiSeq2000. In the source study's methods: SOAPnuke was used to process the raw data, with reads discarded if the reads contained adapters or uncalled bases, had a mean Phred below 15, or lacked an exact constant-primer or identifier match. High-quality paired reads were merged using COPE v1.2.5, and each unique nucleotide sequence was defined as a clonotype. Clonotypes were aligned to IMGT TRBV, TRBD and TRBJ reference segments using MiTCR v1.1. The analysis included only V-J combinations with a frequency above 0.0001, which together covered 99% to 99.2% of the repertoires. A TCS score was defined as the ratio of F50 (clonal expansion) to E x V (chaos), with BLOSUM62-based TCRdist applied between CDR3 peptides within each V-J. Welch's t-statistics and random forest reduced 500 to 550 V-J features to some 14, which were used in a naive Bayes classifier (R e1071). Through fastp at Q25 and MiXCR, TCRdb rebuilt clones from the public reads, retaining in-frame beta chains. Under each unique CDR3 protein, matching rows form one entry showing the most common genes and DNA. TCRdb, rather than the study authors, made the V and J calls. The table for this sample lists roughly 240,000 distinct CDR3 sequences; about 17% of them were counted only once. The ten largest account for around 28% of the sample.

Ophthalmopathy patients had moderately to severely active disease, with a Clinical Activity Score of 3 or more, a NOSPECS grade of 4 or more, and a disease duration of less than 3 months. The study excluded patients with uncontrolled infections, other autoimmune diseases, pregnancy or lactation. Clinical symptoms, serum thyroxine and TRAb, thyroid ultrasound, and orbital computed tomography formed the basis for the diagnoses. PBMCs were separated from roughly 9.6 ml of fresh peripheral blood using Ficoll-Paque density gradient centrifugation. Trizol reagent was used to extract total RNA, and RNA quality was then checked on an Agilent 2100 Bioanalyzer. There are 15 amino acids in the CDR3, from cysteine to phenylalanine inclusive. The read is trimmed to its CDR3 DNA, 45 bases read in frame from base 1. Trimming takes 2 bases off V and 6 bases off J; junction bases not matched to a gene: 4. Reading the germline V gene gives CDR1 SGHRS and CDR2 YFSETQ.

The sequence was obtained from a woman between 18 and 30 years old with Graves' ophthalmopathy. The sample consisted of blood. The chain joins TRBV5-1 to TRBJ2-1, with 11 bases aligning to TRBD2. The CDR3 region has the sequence CASSFQTSGGNEQFF. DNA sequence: TGCGCCAGCAGCTTTCAAACTAGCGGGGGCAATGAGCAGTTCTTC.